Listed below are T cell receptor beta chains from one sample, sequenced in a study of T cells in Graves' hyperthyroidism and ophthalmopathy. TCRdb redid the calling of the multiplex PCR reads with MiXCR, one entry per CDR3 protein. The data contain 600,000 to 750,000 distinct CDR3 sequences, 17% of them singletons. Sequenced: blood. The receptors derive from a man aged 50-60 years with Graves' hyperthyroidism. The CDR3 runs from the conserved cysteine through the conserved F or W. Fields, in order: V gene, D gene, CDR3 protein. D genes are given only for firm matches.

v_call: TRBV7-8; d_call: .; cdr3_aa: CASSFGGGSTDTQYF
v_call: TRBV7-2; d_call: .; cdr3_aa: CASSATGPYTEAFF
v_call: TRBV25-1; d_call: .; cdr3_aa: CASSESRSGQETQYF
v_call: TRBV6-1; d_call: .; cdr3_aa: CASLERADVRNQPQHF
v_call: TRBV24-1; d_call: .; cdr3_aa: CATSDLLQGRLTEGNYYEQYF
v_call: TRBV5-1; d_call: TRBD1; cdr3_aa: CASSLAGQFSYEQYF
v_call: TRBV28; d_call: .; cdr3_aa: CASSLRGDTDTQYF
v_call: TRBV11-2; d_call: .; cdr3_aa: CASSLEQHSYEQYF
v_call: TRBV9; d_call: TRBD2; cdr3_aa: CASSVDLAGGPYNEQFF
v_call: TRBV20-1; d_call: .; cdr3_aa: CSARDRREVTDTQYF
v_call: TRBV6-1; d_call: .; cdr3_aa: CAGSDPGLVQYF
v_call: TRBV28; d_call: .; cdr3_aa: CASFPRQVKENQPQHF
v_call: TRBV30; d_call: .; cdr3_aa: CAWSMPGLDTQYF
v_call: TRBV18; d_call: .; cdr3_aa: CASSSQTGNQPQHF
v_call: TRBV9; d_call: .; cdr3_aa: CASSVGQSGDYGYTF
v_call: TRBV18; d_call: .; cdr3_aa: CASSRTTKETQYF
v_call: TRBV18; d_call: .; cdr3_aa: CASSPYRDPGEKLFF
v_call: TRBV11-1; d_call: TRBD2; cdr3_aa: CASPPGTSGTTLNEQYF
v_call: TRBV6-1; d_call: TRBD2; cdr3_aa: CASRPGLVSYEQYF
v_call: TRBV11-2; d_call: .; cdr3_aa: CASSKDRNTEAFF
v_call: TRBV18; d_call: TRBD2; cdr3_aa: CASSPFGTSGKQETQYF
v_call: TRBV28; d_call: TRBD2; cdr3_aa: CASSFVFGLAGAYEQYF
v_call: TRBV28; d_call: .; cdr3_aa: CASSSHTDSGSPLHF
v_call: TRBV12-3/TRBV12-4; d_call: TRBD1; cdr3_aa: CASSEPGQGREEQYF
v_call: TRBV28; d_call: TRBD2; cdr3_aa: CASSLERDSYEQYF
v_call: TRBV19; d_call: .; cdr3_aa: CASRTLDGLGNNEQFF
v_call: TRBV5-6; d_call: TRBD2; cdr3_aa: CASSFPSGRSQETQYF
v_call: TRBV30; d_call: .; cdr3_aa: CAWSVLFSGGRPDNGYTF
v_call: TRBV7-2; d_call: .; cdr3_aa: CASSLGSDTEAFF
v_call: TRBV4-2; d_call: .; cdr3_aa: CASSQDTAGFSGANVLTF
v_call: TRBV19; d_call: .; cdr3_aa: CATRGARTTQDNEQFF
v_call: TRBV11-2; d_call: .; cdr3_aa: CASSLVGGPGNQPQHF
v_call: TRBV29-1; d_call: TRBD1; cdr3_aa: CSATDRGQGNEQFF
v_call: TRBV20-1; d_call: TRBD1; cdr3_aa: CSAGQASYNEQFF
v_call: TRBV4-1; d_call: .; cdr3_aa: CASSHSGPVNYGYTF
v_call: TRBV6-2/TRBV6-3; d_call: TRBD2; cdr3_aa: CASSRLLSGRDEQYF
v_call: TRBV6-2/TRBV6-3; d_call: TRBD1; cdr3_aa: CASRGTGLIGEQYF
v_call: TRBV28; d_call: .; cdr3_aa: CASSLYISYNEQFF
v_call: TRBV30; d_call: .; cdr3_aa: CAWSGIYNEQFF
v_call: TRBV11-2; d_call: TRBD1; cdr3_aa: CASSPGQGWNEQYF